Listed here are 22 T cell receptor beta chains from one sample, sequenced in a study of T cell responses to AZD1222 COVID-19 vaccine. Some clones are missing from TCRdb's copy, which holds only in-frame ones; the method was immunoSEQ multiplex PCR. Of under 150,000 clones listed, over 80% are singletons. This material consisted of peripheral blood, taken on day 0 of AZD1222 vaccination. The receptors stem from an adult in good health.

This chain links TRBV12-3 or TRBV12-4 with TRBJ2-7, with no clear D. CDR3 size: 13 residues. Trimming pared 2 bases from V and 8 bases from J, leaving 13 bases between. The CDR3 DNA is TGTGCCAGCAGTTTAAATTTTCGGCTCCAGCAGTACTTC. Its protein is CASSLNFRLQQYF.

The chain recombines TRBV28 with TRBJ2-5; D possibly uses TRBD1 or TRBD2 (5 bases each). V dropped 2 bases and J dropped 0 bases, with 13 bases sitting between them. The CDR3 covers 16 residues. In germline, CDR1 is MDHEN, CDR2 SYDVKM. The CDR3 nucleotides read TGTGCCAGCAGTTTAAGGGACCTTTGGTACCAAGAGACCCAGTACTTC. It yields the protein CASSLRDLWYQETQYF.

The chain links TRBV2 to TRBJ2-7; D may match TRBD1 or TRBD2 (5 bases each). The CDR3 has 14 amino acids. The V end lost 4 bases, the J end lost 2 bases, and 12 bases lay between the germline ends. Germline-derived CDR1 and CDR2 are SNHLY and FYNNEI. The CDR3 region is CASSVWGPTYEQYF. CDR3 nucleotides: TGTGCCAGCAGTGTCTGGGGACCGACCTACGAGCAGTACTTC.

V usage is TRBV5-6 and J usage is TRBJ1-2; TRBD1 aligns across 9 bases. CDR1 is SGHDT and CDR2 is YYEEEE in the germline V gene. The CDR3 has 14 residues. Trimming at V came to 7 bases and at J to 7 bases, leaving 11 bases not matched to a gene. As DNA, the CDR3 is TGTGCCAGCTCAAAGGGACAGGGTAAAGGTGGCTACACCTTC. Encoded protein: CASSKGQGKGGYTF.

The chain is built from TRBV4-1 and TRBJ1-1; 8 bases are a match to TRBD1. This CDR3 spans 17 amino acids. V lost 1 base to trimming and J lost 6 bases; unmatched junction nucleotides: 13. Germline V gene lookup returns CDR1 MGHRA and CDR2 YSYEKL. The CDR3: CASSQGGRGRIGPEAFF. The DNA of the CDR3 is TGCGCCAGCAGCCAAGGCGGCAGGGGGCGCATCGGCCCTGAAGCTTTCTTT.

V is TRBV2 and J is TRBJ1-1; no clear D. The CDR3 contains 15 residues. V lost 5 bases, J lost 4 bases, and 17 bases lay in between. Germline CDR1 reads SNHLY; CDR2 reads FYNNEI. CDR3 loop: CASSLPPHWGTEAFF. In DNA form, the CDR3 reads TGTGCCAGCAGTCTACCTCCTCACTGGGGCACTGAAGCTTTCTTT.

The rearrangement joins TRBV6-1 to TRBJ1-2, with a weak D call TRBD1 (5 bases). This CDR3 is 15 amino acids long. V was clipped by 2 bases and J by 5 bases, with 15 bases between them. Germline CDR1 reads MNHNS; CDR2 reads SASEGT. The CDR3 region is CASSEIGGGTYGYTF. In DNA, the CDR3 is TGTGCCAGCAGTGAAATTGGTGGGGGGACTTATGGCTACACCTTC.

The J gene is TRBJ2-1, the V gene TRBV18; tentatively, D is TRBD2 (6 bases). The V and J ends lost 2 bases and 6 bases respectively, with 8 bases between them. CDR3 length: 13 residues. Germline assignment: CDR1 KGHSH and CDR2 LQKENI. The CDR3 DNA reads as TGTGCCAGCTCACCAGGGACTCGCAATGAGCAGTTCTTC. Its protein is CASSPGTRNEQFF.

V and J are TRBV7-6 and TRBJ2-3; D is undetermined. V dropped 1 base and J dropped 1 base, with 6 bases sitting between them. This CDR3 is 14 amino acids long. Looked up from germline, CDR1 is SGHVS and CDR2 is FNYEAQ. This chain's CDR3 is CASSLEVGTDTQYF. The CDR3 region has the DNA TGTGCCAGCAGCTTAGAGGTCGGCACAGATACGCAGTATTTT. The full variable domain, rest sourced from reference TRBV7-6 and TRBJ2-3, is GAGVSQSPRYKVTKRGQDVALRCDPISGHVSLYWYRQALGQGPEFLTYFNYEAQQDKSGLPNDRFSAERPEGSISTLTIQRTEQRDSAMYRCASSLEVGTDTQYFGPGTRLTVL.

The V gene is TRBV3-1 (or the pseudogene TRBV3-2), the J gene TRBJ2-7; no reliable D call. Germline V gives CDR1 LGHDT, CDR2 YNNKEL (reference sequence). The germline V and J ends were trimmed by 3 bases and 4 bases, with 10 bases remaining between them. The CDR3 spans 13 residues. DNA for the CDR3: TGTGCCAGCAGCCAGGGCTATTCTTACGAGCAGTACTTC. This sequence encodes CASSQGYSYEQYF.

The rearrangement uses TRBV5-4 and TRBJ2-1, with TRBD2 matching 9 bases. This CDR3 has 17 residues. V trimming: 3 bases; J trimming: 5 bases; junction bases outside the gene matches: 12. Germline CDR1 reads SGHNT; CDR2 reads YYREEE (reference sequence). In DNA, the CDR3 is TGTGCCAGCAGCTCCTCATTGCGTAGCGGGAGTAACAATGAGCAGTTCTTC. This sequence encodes CASSSSLRSGSNNEQFF.

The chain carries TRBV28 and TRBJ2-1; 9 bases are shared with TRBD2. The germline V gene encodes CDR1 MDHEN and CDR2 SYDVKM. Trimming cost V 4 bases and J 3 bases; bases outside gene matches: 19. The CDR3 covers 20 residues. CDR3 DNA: TGTGCCAGCAGTTCCCAGCGGGAGGTTAGTGTCCGCAGCTACTACAATGAGCAGTTCTTC. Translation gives CASSSQREVSVRSYYNEQFF.

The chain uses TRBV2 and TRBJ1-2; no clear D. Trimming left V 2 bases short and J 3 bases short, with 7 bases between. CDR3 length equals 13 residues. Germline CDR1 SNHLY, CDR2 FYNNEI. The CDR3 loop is CASSEQSYYGYTF. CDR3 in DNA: TGTGCCAGCAGTGAACAGAGCTACTATGGCTACACCTTC.

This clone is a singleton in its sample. CDR3 region: CASSSTGGVFMNTEAFF. The CDR3 DNA sequence: TGTGCCAGCAGCTCGACAGGGGGCGTCTTCATGAACACTGAAGCTTTCTTT. The chain uses TRBV5-6 and TRBJ1-1, with 10 bases lining up with TRBD1. The CDR3 runs to 17 residues. Per germline, CDR1 SGHDT and CDR2 YYEEEE. Losses at the gene ends were 3 bases for V and 0 bases for J; bases not matched to a gene: 8. The whole variable domain, remainder taken from reference TRBV5-6 and TRBJ1-1, is DAGVTQSPTHLIKTRGQQVTLRCSPKSGHDTVSWYQQALGQGPQFIFQYYEEEERQRGNFPDRFSGHQFPNYSSELNVNALLLGDSALYLCASSSTGGVFMNTEAFFGQGTRLTVV.

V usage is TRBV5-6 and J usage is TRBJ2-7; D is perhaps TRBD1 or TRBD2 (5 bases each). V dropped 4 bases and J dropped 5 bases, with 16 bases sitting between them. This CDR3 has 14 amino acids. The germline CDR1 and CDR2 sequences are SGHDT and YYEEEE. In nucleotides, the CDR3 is TGTGCCAGCAGCCGTCGACAGAGCGGAGACGAGCAGTACTTC. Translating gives CASSRRQSGDEQYF.

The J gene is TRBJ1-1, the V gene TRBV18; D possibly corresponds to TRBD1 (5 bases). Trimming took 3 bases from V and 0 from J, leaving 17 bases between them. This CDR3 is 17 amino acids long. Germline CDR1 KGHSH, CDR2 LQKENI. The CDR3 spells CASSPDQGAVMNTEAFF. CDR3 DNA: TGTGCCAGCTCACCTGATCAGGGTGCGGTCATGAACACTGAAGCTTTCTTT.

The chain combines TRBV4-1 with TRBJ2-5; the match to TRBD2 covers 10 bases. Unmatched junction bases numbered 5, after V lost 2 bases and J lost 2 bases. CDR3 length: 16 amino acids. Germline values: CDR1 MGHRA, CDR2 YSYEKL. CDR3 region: CASSQPGLAKQETQYF. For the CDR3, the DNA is TGCGCCAGCAGCCAACCGGGACTAGCGAAACAAGAGACCCAGTACTTC.

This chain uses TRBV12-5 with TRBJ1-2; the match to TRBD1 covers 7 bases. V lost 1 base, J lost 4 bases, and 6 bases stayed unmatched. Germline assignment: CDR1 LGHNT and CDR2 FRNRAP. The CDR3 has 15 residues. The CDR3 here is CASGLDRGSVYGYTF. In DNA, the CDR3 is TGTGCTAGTGGTTTGGACAGGGGTTCTGTCTATGGCTACACCTTC.

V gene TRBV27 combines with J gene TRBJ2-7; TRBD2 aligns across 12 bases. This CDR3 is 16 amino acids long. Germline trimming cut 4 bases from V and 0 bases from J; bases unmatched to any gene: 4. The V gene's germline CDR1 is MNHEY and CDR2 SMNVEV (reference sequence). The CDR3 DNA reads TGTGCCAGCAGTTCCAGACTAGCGGGGGTCTCCTACGAGCAGTACTTC. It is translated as CASSSRLAGVSYEQYF.

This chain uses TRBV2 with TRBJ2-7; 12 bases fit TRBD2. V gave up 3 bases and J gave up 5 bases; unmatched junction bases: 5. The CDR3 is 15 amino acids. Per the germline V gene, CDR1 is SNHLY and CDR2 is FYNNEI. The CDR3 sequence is CASSDGLAGFDEQYF. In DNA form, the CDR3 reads TGTGCCAGCAGTGATGGACTAGCGGGATTCGACGAGCAGTACTTC.

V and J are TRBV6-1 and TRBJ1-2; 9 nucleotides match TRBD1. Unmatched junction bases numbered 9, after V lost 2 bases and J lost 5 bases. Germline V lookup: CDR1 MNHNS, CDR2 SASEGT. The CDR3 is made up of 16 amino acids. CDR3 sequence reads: CASSESGTGRFYGYTF. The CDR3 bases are TGTGCCAGCAGTGAATCAGGGACAGGGCGCTTTTATGGCTACACCTTC.

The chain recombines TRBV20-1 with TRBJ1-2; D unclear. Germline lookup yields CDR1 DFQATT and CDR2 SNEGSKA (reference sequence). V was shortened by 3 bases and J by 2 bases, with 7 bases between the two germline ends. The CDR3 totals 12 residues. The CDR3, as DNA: TGCAGTGCTAGTACGGGAAACTATGGCTACACCTTC. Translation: CSASTGNYGYTF.